This entry lists 31 T cell receptor beta chains sequenced from one sample in a study of Graves' ophthalmopathy and Graves' hyperthyroidism. For repertoire sequencing, the TCR beta CDR3 regions were amplified from RNA transcripts. After a first-round RT-PCR with HTBI primers, a second-round multiplex PCR was run. MiXCR, run by TCRdb on the multiplex PCR reads, gives a single entry per CDR3 protein. The sample has roughly 350,000 distinct CDR3 sequences, about a sixth seen once. Sample: peripheral blood. Source of these receptors: an adult woman with stable Graves' hyperthyroidism.

This clonotype was seen at least ten times. This chain joins TRBV7-2 and TRBJ2-2; 7 bases fit TRBD2. CDR1 is SGHTA and CDR2 is FQGNSA in the germline V gene. The CDR3 extends over 13 amino acids. Trimming removed 5 bases from V and 7 bases from J; junction bases left unmatched: 4. CDR3 bases: TGTGCCAGCAGCCGCACTAGCGTCGGGGAGCTGTTTTTT. Encoded protein: CASSRTSVGELFF.

This clonotype came up many times. The germline gene is not matched at one end of the junction; a read error may be the cause. V gene TRBV11-2 combines with J gene TRBJ1-3; D gene uncertain. The CDR3 has 12 amino acids. CDR1 is SGHAT, CDR2 FQNNGV, per germline. CDR3 bases: TGTGCCACCACGGACTCTGGAAACACCATACATTTT. Protein product: CATTDSGNTIHF.

This clonotype has a count of ten or more. The rearrangement links TRBV28 to TRBJ1-5; possible D gene TRBD1, 5 bases. Germline V gene sequence: CDR1 MDHEN, CDR2 SYDVKM. V was trimmed by 8 bases and J by 6 bases, leaving 11 bases between them. The CDR3 totals 12 residues. The DNA of the CDR3 is TGTGCCAGCCGAAATGGGGGTCAGCCCCAGCATTTT. Translating gives CASRNGGQPQHF.

This clonotype was recorded many times. This rearrangement joins TRBV20-1 to TRBJ2-2; 7 bases align to TRBD1. This CDR3 has 14 amino acids. Trimming cost V 3 bases and J 1 base; bases outside gene matches: 2. Germline CDR1 is DFQATT and CDR2 is SNEGSKA (reference sequence). In nucleotides, the CDR3 is TGCAGTGCTAGGGCAGGGGGGAACACCGGGGAGCTGTTTTTT. This encodes CSARAGGNTGELFF.

This clonotype was counted ten times or more. The chain recombines TRBV7-8 with TRBJ2-7; maybe TRBD1 (6 bases). V shed 5 bases and J shed 0 bases, with 17 bases lying between them. Germline V gene sequence: CDR1 SGHVS, CDR2 FQNEAQ. The CDR3 runs to 16 residues. Here the CDR3 DNA reads TGTGCCAGCAGCCTTTCTCCGGGACAAAGCTCCTACGAGCAGTACTTC. It specifies CASSLSPGQSSYEQYF.

This clonotype was recorded at least ten times. The gene calls are TRBV28 and TRBJ1-2; perhaps TRBD1 as D (5 bases). The V and J ends lost 4 bases and 4 bases respectively, with 10 bases between them. In germline, CDR1 is MDHEN, CDR2 SYDVKM. The CDR3 has 13 residues. The CDR3 nucleotides are TGTGCCAGCAGTTCCTGGGACCTCTATGGCTACACCTTC. Its protein product is CASSSWDLYGYTF.

This clonotype was observed a few times. This chain links TRBV4-3 with TRBJ2-5; TRBD2 agrees at 7 bases. From germline, CDR1 is LGHNA and CDR2 YSLEER. The V gene end was trimmed by 2 bases and the J gene end by 0 bases; junction bases not matched to a gene: 9. The CDR3 runs to 17 residues. CDR3 region: CASSQKIIAGYQETQYF. The CDR3 DNA follows: TGCGCCAGCAGCCAAAAAATAATAGCGGGTTACCAAGAGACCCAGTACTTC.

This clonotype was detected many times. V and J are TRBV19 and TRBJ2-5; 9 bases are a match to TRBD2. V lost 8 bases, J lost 4 bases, and 5 bases stayed unmatched. Per germline, CDR1 LNHDA and CDR2 SQIVND (reference sequence). CDR3 length equals 13 residues. CDR3 DNA sequence: TGTGCCAGTGCGCGGGGGGGCCTAGAGACCCAGTACTTC. Its translation is CASARGGLETQYF. Full variable domain (missing parts from reference TRBV19 and TRBJ2-5): DGGITQSPKYLFRKEGQNVTLSCEQNLNHDAMYWYRQDPGQGLRLIYYSQIVNDFQKGDIAEGYSVSREKKESFPLTVTSAQKNPTAFYLCASARGGLETQYFGPGTRLLVL.

This clonotype was found many times. J is TRBJ1-6 and V is TRBV20-1; tentatively, D is TRBD1 (6 bases). CDR3 size: 19 residues. CDR1 is DFQATT, CDR2 SNEGSKA, per germline (reference sequence). V was shortened by 0 bases and J by 6 bases, with 24 bases between the two germline ends. The chain's CDR3 is CSARDLYRDLSPFNSPLHF. In DNA form, the CDR3 reads TGCAGTGCTAGAGATCTCTACAGGGACCTCTCCCCTTTTAATTCACCCCTCCACTTT.

This clonotype was seen ten or more times. This chain uses TRBV27 with TRBJ2-7, with 9 bases that match TRBD1. Germline CDR1 reads MNHEY; CDR2 reads SMNVEV (reference sequence). This CDR3 has 15 residues. The junction had 2 bases not matched to a gene; V was cut back by 2 bases and J by 0 bases. The CDR3 spells CASSLKTGGSYEQYF. CDR3 sequence (DNA): TGTGCCAGCAGTTTAAAGACAGGGGGCTCCTACGAGCAGTACTTC.

This clonotype was counted ten times or more. The chain recombines TRBV6-1 with TRBJ1-2, with a tentative D call TRBD1 (6 bases). CDR1 MNHNS and CDR2 SASEGT come from the germline V gene. The CDR3 contains 15 residues. Deletions cut 6 bases from V and 2 bases from J, with 16 bases between. The chain's CDR3 is CASRREGQPNYGYTF. The CDR3, as DNA: TGTGCCAGCAGGAGGGAAGGACAGCCAAACTATGGCTACACCTTC.

This clonotype came up many times. The V call is TRBV28, the J call TRBJ2-4, with D possibly matching TRBD1 (8 bases). The CDR3 covers 17 residues. Trimming removed 4 bases at V and 4 bases at J, with 20 bases between. The germline V gene encodes CDR1 MDHEN and CDR2 SYDVKM. CDR3: CASSSFLVQGGKNIQYF. CDR3 in DNA: TGTGCCAGCAGTTCCTTCCTCGTACAGGGGGGGAAAAACATTCAGTACTTC.

This clonotype showed up many times. V and J are TRBV28 and TRBJ2-7, with D perhaps TRBD1 (6 bases). V was pared by 8 bases and J by 5 bases, with 19 bases between. Germline CDR1 MDHEN, CDR2 SYDVKM. This CDR3 spans 14 amino acids. CDR3 bases: TGTGCCAGCCGATCCACCGGGACAAAAAACGAGCAGTACTTC. Its translation is CASRSTGTKNEQYF. The full variable domain, completed using reference TRBV28 and TRBJ2-7, is DVKVTQSSRYLVKRTGEKVFLECVQDMDHENMFWYRQDPGLGLRLIYFSYDVKMKEKGDIPEGYSVSREKKERFSLILESASTNQTSMYLCASRSTGTKNEQYFGPGTRLTVT.

Many counts were recorded for this clonotype. This sequence may be a read error, since a much larger clone differs from it by one base. The conserved phenylalanine or tryptophan normally closing the CDR3 is absent here, so this likely arose from a read error. V is TRBV12-3 or TRBV12-4 and J is TRBJ1-1; D gene uncertain. The length of the CDR3 is 14 residues. Trimming removed 5 bases from V and 2 bases from J, with 12 bases in between. The CDR3 loop is CASSDPPKNTEAFS. The CDR3 nucleotides read TGTGCCAGCAGTGACCCCCCGAAAAACACTGAAGCTTTCTCT.

Many counts were recorded for this clonotype. This chain connects TRBV15 to TRBJ1-5; a weak D match, TRBD1 (5 bases). V lost 2 bases, J lost 5 bases, and 13 bases lay in between. Germline lookup yields CDR1 LNHNV and CDR2 YYDKDF (reference sequence). The CDR3 sequence is 15 residues long. Written as DNA, the CDR3 is TGTGCCACCAGCAGAACACTAAGAGGGGATCAGCCCCAGCATTTT. It translates to CATSRTLRGDQPQHF.

Concerning this clonotype: A much bigger clone sits one base away, suggesting this may be a read error. The chain employs TRBV7-9 and TRBJ2-7; 13 nucleotides match TRBD2. The CDR3 runs 14 residues. Germline V CDR1 and CDR2: SEHNR, FQNEAQ (reference sequence). In DNA, the CDR3 is TGTGCCAGCAGCTCCGGGACTAGCGGGAATGTGCAGTGCTTC. It specifies CASSSGTSGNVQCF. Based on the CDR3 plus reference TRBV7-9 and TRBJ2-7, the full variable domain is DTGVSQNPRHKITKRGQNVTFRCDPISEHNRLYWYRQTLGQGPEFLTYFQNEAQLEKSRLLSDRFSAERPKGSFSTLEIQRTEQGDSAMYLCASSSGTSGNVQCFGPGTRLTVT.

This clonotype has ten or more counts. Sequence at one end of the junction differs from germline and may be a read error. The chain is built from TRBV12-3 or TRBV12-4 and TRBJ2-7, with 7 positions matching TRBD2. The CDR3 extends over 14 amino acids. The CDR3 protein is CASSFGLGSYGQYF. The CDR3 nucleotides are TGTGCCAGCAGTTTTGGACTAGGGAGCTACGGGCAGTACTTC.

This clonotype occurred many times. This chain connects TRBV11-2 to TRBJ2-2; D ambiguous. This CDR3 has 14 residues. Germline lookup yields CDR1 SGHAT and CDR2 FQNNGV. Trimming cost V 5 bases and J 6 bases, with 13 bases left between them. CDR3 region: CASSHPRLPGELFF. The CDR3 DNA reads as TGTGCCAGCAGCCATCCTAGGTTACCCGGGGAGCTGTTTTTT.

This clonotype was observed many times. The chain is built from TRBV11-2 and TRBJ1-2; D perhaps matches TRBD1 (6 bases). The CDR3 loop spans 11 amino acids. The V and J ends lost 3 bases and 14 bases respectively, with 13 bases between them. Germline V gene sequence: CDR1 SGHAT, CDR2 FQNNGV. This CDR3 reads CASSLGGQDTF. CDR3 in DNA: TGTGCCAGCAGCTTGGGGGGGCAAGATACCTTC. Based on the CDR3 plus reference TRBV11-2 and TRBJ1-2, the full variable domain is EAGVAQSPRYKIIEKRQSVAFWCNPISGHATLYWYQQILGQGPKLLIQFQNNGVVDDSQLPKDRFSAERLKGVDSTLKIQPAKLEDSAVYLCASSLGGQDTFGSGTRLTVV.

This clonotype was counted many times. The chain uses TRBV27 and TRBJ2-7, with D tentatively TRBD1 (5 bases). Germline-derived CDR1 and CDR2 are MNHEY and SMNVEV (reference sequence). The CDR3 has 13 amino acids. V gave up 6 bases and J gave up 3 bases, with 12 bases separating them. The chain's CDR3 is CASRLGVGYEQYF. The CDR3 DNA reads TGTGCCAGCAGGCTAGGGGTCGGCTACGAGCAGTACTTC.

This clonotype has at least ten counts. The chain combines TRBV11-2 with TRBJ1-1, with 7 bases matching TRBD1. This CDR3 has 12 residues. J gave up 11 bases and V 4 bases, and 7 bases lay outside the gene matches. Per germline, CDR1 SGHAT and CDR2 FQNNGV. The CDR3 DNA reads TGTGCCAGCAGCTCCCTTTGGACAGGCGCTTTCTTT. Encoded protein: CASSSLWTGAFF.

This clonotype was found many times. The V and J genes are TRBV28 and TRBJ2-5, with 8 bases that match TRBD2. The CDR3 length is 14 residues. The junction had 10 bases not matched to a gene; V was cut back by 7 bases and J by 6 bases. Per germline, CDR1 MDHEN and CDR2 SYDVKM. The CDR3 DNA follows: TGTGCCAGCAATGACGGCGGGGGGTTGAAGACCCAGTACTTC. This sequence encodes CASNDGGGLKTQYF.

This clonotype was seen repeatedly, ten times or more. The rearrangement links TRBV16 to TRBJ1-1, with TRBD1 matching over 7 bases. This CDR3 has 15 residues. Germline V gene lookup returns CDR1 KGHSY and CDR2 FQNENV. Trimming took 1 base from V and 3 from J; bases not matched to a gene: 5. DNA of the CDR3: TGTGCCAGCAGCCAATTTCCCAGGGGGGACACTGAAGCTTTCTTT. Protein: CASSQFPRGDTEAFF.

This chain connects TRBV5-1 to TRBJ2-7, with a tentative D call TRBD2 (7 bases). The length of the CDR3 is 16 residues. Germline loops: CDR1 SGHRS, CDR2 YFSETQ. Trimming shortened V by 0 bases and J by 7 bases, and 20 bases separated the two germline ends. This chain's CDR3 is CASSLAEEAGEGEQYF. The CDR3 DNA reads as TGCGCCAGCAGCTTGGCCGAAGAGGCAGGGGAGGGTGAGCAGTACTTC.

This clonotype was seen at least ten times. The chain uses TRBV6-4 and TRBJ1-2, with a tentative D call TRBD1 (6 bases). Germline lookup yields CDR1 MRHNA and CDR2 SNTAGT. CDR3 length: 16 residues. Trimming left V 0 bases short and J 3 bases short, with 14 bases between. This chain's CDR3 is CASSDSVGGAYYGYTF. In DNA, the CDR3 is TGTGCCAGCAGTGACTCGGTCGGGGGCGCCTACTATGGCTACACCTTC.

V is TRBV18 and J is TRBJ1-2; TRBD1 is a possible D gene (5 bases). Trimming removed 3 bases from V and 8 bases from J, with 16 bases in between. This CDR3 has 14 amino acids. Germline CDR1 reads KGHSH; CDR2 reads LQKENI. The CDR3 DNA sequence: TGTGCCAGCTCACCCCCGGGACGGCTAACGGGCTACACCTTC. The encoded protein is CASSPPGRLTGYTF.

At least ten counts were recorded for this clonotype. V usage is TRBV29-1 and J usage is TRBJ2-5; weak D call: TRBD1 (5 bases). CDR3 length: 12 amino acids. The V end was cut by 7 bases, the J end by 3 bases, with 12 bases between. Germline assignment: CDR1 SQVTM and CDR2 ANQGSEA. In DNA form, the CDR3 reads TGCAGCGAGAATACAGGAGAAGAGACCCAGTACTTC. This codes for CSENTGEETQYF.

Many counts were recorded for this clonotype. The J gene is TRBJ2-7, the V gene TRBV2; D possibly corresponds to TRBD1 (7 bases). CDR1 SNHLY and CDR2 FYNNEI come from the germline V gene. The CDR3 is 17 residues long. The ends were cut back, 4 bases at V and 4 bases at J, with 23 bases in the middle. DNA of the CDR3: TGTGCCAGCAGTGCGGAGGGGGCAGGGGTTCTCGGTTACGAGCAGTACTTC. It specifies CASSAEGAGVLGYEQYF.

This clonotype was counted at least ten times. The genes are TRBV6-2 or TRBV6-3 and TRBJ2-7; D is tentatively TRBD1 or TRBD2 (6 bases each). Germline-derived CDR1 and CDR2 are MNHEY and SVGEGT. The CDR3 length is 14 residues. Trimming removed 5 bases at V and 6 bases at J, with 17 bases between. As DNA, the CDR3 is TGTGCCAGCAGTCCCGGGGGCCCTCTGGGCGAGCAGTACTTC. It is translated as CASSPGGPLGEQYF.

This clonotype was counted at least ten times. V is TRBV20-1 and J is TRBJ2-7; tentatively, D is TRBD2 (6 bases). The V and J ends lost 2 bases and 3 bases respectively, with 14 bases between them. Per the germline V gene, CDR1 is DFQATT and CDR2 is SNEGSKA (reference sequence). This CDR3 has 14 amino acids. The CDR3 DNA reads TGCAGTGCTAGACCGGGAGATAGGAACTACGAGCAGTACTTC. Encoded protein: CSARPGDRNYEQYF.

This clonotype was recorded many times. The CDR3 region is CASSSAPGPPSSYNSPLHF. The CDR3 DNA follows: TGTGCCAGCAGTTCCGCCCCGGGACCGCCGAGCTCCTATAATTCACCCCTCCACTTT. The J gene is TRBJ1-6, the V gene TRBV28; possibly TRBD1 for D (5 bases). Germline CDR1 and CDR2: MDHEN and SYDVKM. This CDR3 is 19 amino acids long. V dropped 4 bases and J dropped 0 bases, with 19 bases sitting between them.